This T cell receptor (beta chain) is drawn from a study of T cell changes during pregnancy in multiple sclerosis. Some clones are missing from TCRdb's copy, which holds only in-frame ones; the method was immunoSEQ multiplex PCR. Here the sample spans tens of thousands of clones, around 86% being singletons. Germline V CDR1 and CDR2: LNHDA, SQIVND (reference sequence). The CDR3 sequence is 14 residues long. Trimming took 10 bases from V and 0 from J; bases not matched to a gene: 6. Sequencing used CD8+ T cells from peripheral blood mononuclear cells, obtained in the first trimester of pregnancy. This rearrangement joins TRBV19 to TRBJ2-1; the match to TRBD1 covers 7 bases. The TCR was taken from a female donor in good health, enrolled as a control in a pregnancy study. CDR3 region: CATVDRFSYNEQFF. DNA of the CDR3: TGTGCCACTGTGGACAGGTTCTCCTACAATGAGCAGTTCTTC.